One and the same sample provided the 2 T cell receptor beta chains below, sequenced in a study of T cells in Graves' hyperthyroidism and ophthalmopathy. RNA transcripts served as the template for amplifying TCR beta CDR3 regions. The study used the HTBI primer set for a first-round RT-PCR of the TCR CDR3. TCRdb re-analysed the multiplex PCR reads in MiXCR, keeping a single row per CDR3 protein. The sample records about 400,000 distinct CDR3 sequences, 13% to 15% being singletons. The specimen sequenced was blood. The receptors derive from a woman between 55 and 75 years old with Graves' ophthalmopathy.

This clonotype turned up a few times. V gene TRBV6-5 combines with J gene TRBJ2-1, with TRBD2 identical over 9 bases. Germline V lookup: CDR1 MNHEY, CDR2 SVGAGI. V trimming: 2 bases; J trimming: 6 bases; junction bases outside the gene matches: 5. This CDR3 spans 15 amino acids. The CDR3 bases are TGTGCCAGCAGTTACCAGCTAGCGGGACCCAATGAGCAGTTCTTC. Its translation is CASSYQLAGPNEQFF.

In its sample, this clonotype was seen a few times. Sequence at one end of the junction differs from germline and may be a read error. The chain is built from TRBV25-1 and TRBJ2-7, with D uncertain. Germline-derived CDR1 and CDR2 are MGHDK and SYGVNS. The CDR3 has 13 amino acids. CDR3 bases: TGTGTCAGCAGTGAGCAGCTTGGCTACGAGCAGTACTTC. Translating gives CVSSEQLGYEQYF.